This TCR beta chain was documented in a study of siplizumab effects on memory and regulatory T cells. The study, taken as a whole, reports: Naive T cells appeared more varied than memory cells and looked like key alloresponse contributors. In the presence of siplizumab, alloreactive sequences traceable to unstimulated CD4+ memory cells were significantly reduced.

CDR1 SQVTM and CDR2 ANQGSEA come from the germline V gene. The V segment lost 4 bases and the J segment 0 bases; nucleotides outside the gene matches: 2. The CDR3 has 14 amino acids. Every sample had 80,000 to 100,000 of its TCR templates assayed. Method: immunoSEQ multiplex PCR; TCRdb's copy keeps in-frame clones and lacks some. Among 85,000 to 130,000 clones listed, around 90% were seen once. Notes on this clone: The antigen remains unidentified.

The chain links TRBV29-1 to TRBJ2-1; 8 bases fit TRBD1. The TCR originated in a human donor in good health. Sequencing input: Tregs sorted from blood. The CDR3 sequence: CSVGDRSSYNEQFF. The CDR3 nucleotides are TGCAGCGTTGGGGACAGGAGCTCCTACAATGAGCAGTTCTTC.